Following are 17 T cell receptor beta chains from one sample sequenced in a study of cytomegalovirus exposure and HLA in healthy donors. A multiplex PCR was run with 60 Vbeta primers and 13 Jbeta primers. Here immunoSEQ multiplex PCR was the method, and the copy in TCRdb shows in-frame clones only, minus some. The data contain around 92,000 clones, roughly 76% of them singletons. The sequencing input was PBMCs. These receptors came from a human donor in good health.

J is TRBJ1-4 and V is TRBV19; TRBD1 is a possible D gene (6 bases). CDR1 LNHDA and CDR2 SQIVND come from the germline V gene (reference sequence). The CDR3 is 14 amino acids. V shed 6 bases and J shed 2 bases, with 10 bases lying between them. CDR3 loop: CASSAGDTNEKLFF. Here the CDR3 DNA reads TGTGCCAGTAGCGCAGGGGATACTAATGAAAAACTGTTTTTT.

This clone was observed a few times. V is TRBV15 and J is TRBJ1-1; a possible D gene is TRBD1 (6 bases). V was shortened by 0 bases and J by 3 bases, with 8 bases between the two germline ends. Germline loops: CDR1 LNHNV, CDR2 YYDKDF (reference sequence). This CDR3 has 14 amino acids. For the CDR3, the DNA is TGTGCCACCAGCAGAGATCAGGGGCACACTGAAGCTTTCTTT. It yields the protein CATSRDQGHTEAFF.

The V and J genes are TRBV10-1 and TRBJ2-7; D is perhaps TRBD2 (6 bases). CDR1 is WNHNN and CDR2 is SYGVQD in the germline V gene (reference sequence). CDR3 length: 12 amino acids. V gave up 4 bases and J gave up 6 bases, with 10 bases separating them. The CDR3 here is CASSVGGPEQYF. CDR3 in DNA: TGCGCCAGCAGTGTCGGAGGGCCCGAGCAGTACTTC.

CDR3 DNA sequence: TGTGCCAGCAGCTTAGACACAAAAAACTATGGCTACACCTTC. Translation gives CASSLDTKNYGYTF. V is TRBV11-2 and J is TRBJ1-2, with D unresolved. Germline CDR1 is SGHAT and CDR2 is FQNNGV. The CDR3 has 14 amino acids. Trimming cost V 0 bases and J 2 bases, with 7 bases left between them.

The genes are TRBV18 and TRBJ2-2, with D possibly TRBD1 on 6 matching bases. The germline gives CDR1 KGHSH, CDR2 LQKENI. CDR3 length: 17 amino acids. V lost 4 bases, J lost 0 bases, and 15 bases lay in between. The CDR3 sequence is CASSQLLAGANTGELFF. CDR3 in DNA: TGTGCCAGCTCACAACTCCTGGCAGGGGCGAACACCGGGGAGCTGTTTTTT.

Notes on this clone: Additional DNA sequences in this sample encode the identical CDR3. This chain links TRBV5-1 with TRBJ2-7; no clear D. Germline values: CDR1 SGHRS, CDR2 YFSETQ. Trimming removed 0 bases from V and 3 bases from J, with 7 bases in between. The CDR3 sequence is 13 residues long. Here the CDR3 reads CASSLDRSYEQYF. For the CDR3, the DNA is TGCGCCAGCAGCTTGGACCGGAGCTACGAGCAGTACTTC. Complete variable domain (other parts from reference TRBV5-1 and TRBJ2-7): KAGVTQTPRYLIKTRGQQVTLSCSPISGHRSVSWYQQTPGQGLQFLFEYFSETQRNKGNFPGRFSGRQFSNSRSEMNVSTLELGDSALYLCASSLDRSYEQYFGPGTRLTVT.

The chain combines TRBV28 with TRBJ1-1, with TRBD1 identical over 7 bases. The V segment lost 5 bases and the J segment 4 bases; nucleotides outside the gene matches: 16. The germline V gene has CDR1 MDHEN and CDR2 SYDVKM. This CDR3 contains 17 residues. This chain's CDR3 is CASSIGGGGRLGTEAFF. The CDR3 DNA reads TGTGCCAGCAGTATCGGTGGAGGGGGCCGGTTGGGCACTGAAGCTTTCTTT. Complete variable domain (other parts from reference TRBV28 and TRBJ1-1): DVKVTQSSRYLVKRTGEKVFLECVQDMDHENMFWYRQDPGLGLRLIYFSYDVKMKEKGDIPEGYSVSREKKERFSLILESASTNQTSMYLCASSIGGGGRLGTEAFFGQGTRLTVV.

The chain combines TRBV14 with TRBJ1-1, with TRBD1 as a possible D gene (6 bases). The ends were cut back, 3 bases at V and 3 bases at J, with 11 bases in the middle. Germline V gives CDR1 SGHDN, CDR2 FVKESK. The CDR3 contains 14 residues. The CDR3: CASSQGAWDTEAFF. The CDR3 DNA is TGTGCCAGCAGCCAGGGGGCTTGGGACACTGAAGCTTTCTTT. The complete variable domain, with remaining parts taken from reference TRBV14 and TRBJ1-1, reads EAGVTQFPSHSVIEKGQTVTLRCDPISGHDNLYWYRRVMGKEIKFLLHFVKESKQDESGMPNNRFLAERTGGTYSTLKVQPAELEDSGVYFCASSQGAWDTEAFFGQGTRLTVV.

The chain links TRBV13 to TRBJ2-4; 8 bases align to TRBD2. The CDR3 extends over 16 amino acids. Germline CDR1 is PRHDT and CDR2 is FYEKMQ (reference sequence). V dropped 4 bases and J dropped 3; count of bases not matched to a gene: 8. The CDR3 here is CASSSSGGDGKNIQYF. The CDR3 DNA sequence: TGTGCCAGCAGCTCGTCCGGGGGGGATGGCAAAAACATTCAGTACTTC.

A word on this clone: The same CDR3 is also encoded by other DNA sequences in this sample. This rearrangement joins TRBV19 to TRBJ2-7; 10 bases align to TRBD1. The CDR3 is 14 residues long. Germline CDR1 and CDR2: LNHDA and SQIVND (reference sequence). J was trimmed by 2 bases and V by 6 bases; bases with no gene match: 4. CDR3 coding DNA: TGTGCCAGTAGCAGGACAGGGGGAACCTACGAGCAGTACTTC. It specifies CASSRTGGTYEQYF.

The chain couples TRBV23-1 to TRBJ2-2, with D perhaps matching TRBD1 (5 bases). TRBV23-1 is reported as an ORF; its role is uncertain. The CDR3 runs 15 residues. Trimming removed 5 bases at V and 3 bases at J, with 13 bases between. DNA of the CDR3: TGCGCCAGCAGTAAGGTCCTCAGGGACACCGGGGAGCTGTTTTTT. Translated, it gives CASSKVLRDTGELFF.

V gene TRBV5-1 combines with J gene TRBJ2-7; TRBD1 matches at 7 bases. V lost 1 base to trimming and J lost 5 bases; unmatched junction nucleotides: 12. Per the germline V gene, CDR1 is SGHRS and CDR2 is YFSETQ. The CDR3 runs 16 residues. This CDR3 is CASSLRDQTGFHEQYF. The CDR3 nucleotides are TGCGCCAGCAGCTTGAGGGACCAGACAGGGTTCCACGAGCAGTACTTC.

The gene calls are TRBV15 and TRBJ1-4, with 7 bases fitting TRBD1. Germline V CDR1 and CDR2: LNHNV, YYDKDF (reference sequence). This CDR3 is 11 amino acids long. CDR3 loop: CGRQGSEKLFF. In DNA, the CDR3 is TGTGGACGACAGGGAAGTGAAAAACTGTTTTTT.

V and J are TRBV30 and TRBJ1-5; TRBD1 is a possible D gene (5 bases). CDR1 is GTSNPN and CDR2 is SVGIG in the germline V gene (reference sequence). Trimming left V 3 bases short and J 6 bases short, with 12 bases between. This CDR3 spans 13 amino acids. CDR3: CAWSQGVGQPQHF. CDR3 coding DNA: TGTGCCTGGAGCCAGGGCGTAGGTCAGCCCCAGCATTTT.

The CDR3 loop reads CASSPTGSPDTQYF. The CDR3 DNA follows: TGTGCCAGCTCACCGACTGGATCTCCAGATACGCAGTATTTT. The gene calls are TRBV18 and TRBJ2-3; D gene ambiguous. Looked up from germline, CDR1 is KGHSH and CDR2 is LQKENI. The length of the CDR3 is 14 residues. Between the trimmed V and J ends, which lost 3 bases and 4 bases, there was a span of 11 bases. The full variable domain, completed using reference TRBV18 and TRBJ2-3, is NAGVMQNPRHLVRRRGQEARLRCSPMKGHSHVYWYRQLPEEGLKFMVYLQKENIIDESGMPKERFSAEFPKEGPSILRIQQVVRGDSAAYFCASSPTGSPDTQYFGPGTRLTVL.

This chain uses TRBV27 with TRBJ2-5; TRBD2 aligns across 8 bases. The end of the DNA fits TRBJ2-7 better, so the J call may be wrong. The CDR3 sequence is 13 residues long. From germline, CDR1 is MNHEY and CDR2 SMNVEV (reference sequence). The CDR3 loop is CASTRSGGSEQYF. For the CDR3, the DNA is TGTGCCAGCACCCGGAGCGGGGGAAGCGAGCAGTACTTC.

This chain joins TRBV29-1 and TRBJ2-2; D remains unclear. This CDR3 spans 13 amino acids. V was cut by 5 bases and J by 4 bases, with 11 bases left in between. The germline V gene encodes CDR1 SQVTM and CDR2 ANQGSEA. The CDR3 sequence: CSVRVIATGELFF. As DNA, the CDR3 is TGCAGCGTTCGGGTAATCGCCACCGGGGAGCTGTTTTTT.